Below, 30 T cell receptor beta chains from the same sample are listed, as sequenced in a study of blood T cell repertoires in COVID-19. Here immunoSEQ multiplex PCR was the method, and the copy in TCRdb shows in-frame clones only, minus some. The profile shows hundreds of thousands of clones, around 84% of them singletons. Sequenced: peripheral blood. These receptors were taken from a woman older than 75 with active or convalescent COVID-19.

The genes are TRBV2 and TRBJ2-3; D perhaps matches TRBD2 (5 bases). The CDR3 contains 15 residues. The germline CDR1 and CDR2 sequences are SNHLY and FYNNEI. Trimming pared 6 bases from V and 3 bases from J, leaving 16 bases between. The chain's CDR3 is CASSATGVATDTQYF. CDR3 nucleotide sequence: TGTGCCAGCAGCGCTACTGGGGTAGCGACAGATACGCAGTATTTT.

This clone was detected only once. The chain joins TRBV5-4 to TRBJ2-5, with a tentative D call TRBD1 (6 bases). Germline CDR1 reads SGHNT; CDR2 reads YYREEE (reference sequence). There are 13 residues in the CDR3. The ends were cut back, 5 bases at V and 4 bases at J, with 12 bases in the middle. This chain's CDR3 is CASSLTGIETQYF. The CDR3 bases are TGTGCCAGCAGTCTTACAGGGATAGAGACCCAGTACTTC.

The V gene is TRBV21-1, the J gene TRBJ2-7; the table's D gene call, TRBD2, was not cross checked with the DNA. TRBV21-1 is a recognized pseudogene. CDR3 length: 20 residues. CDR3 sequence: CASSKYPEMVVRVRSYEQYF. The CDR3 coding sequence is TGTGCCAGCAGCAAATACCCGGAAATGGTAGTCCGAGTGAGGTCCTACGAGCAGTACTTC.

V is TRBV10-3 and J is TRBJ2-1; the D gene is possibly TRBD2 (5 bases). Germline CDR1 is ENHRY and CDR2 is SYGVKD. V gave up 3 bases and J gave up 7 bases, with 22 bases separating them. The CDR3 consists of 17 residues. The CDR3 coding sequence is TGTGCCATCAGTGATATGTCTGGGCTAGCCCTTGCTAATGAGCAGTTCTTC. This translates into CAISDMSGLALANEQFF.

The V gene is TRBV6-6, the J gene TRBJ2-3, with D possibly matching TRBD2 (6 bases). Germline V lookup: CDR1 MNHNY, CDR2 SVGAGI (reference sequence). The germline V and J ends were trimmed by 0 bases and 0 bases, with 10 bases remaining between them. The CDR3 is 16 amino acids. The CDR3 here is CASSYSSAGSTDTQYF. The CDR3 coding sequence is TGTGCCAGCAGTTACTCGAGTGCGGGGAGCACAGATACGCAGTATTTT.

V gene TRBV19 combines with J gene TRBJ2-1; TRBD2 aligns across 10 bases. The CDR3 covers 13 residues. Germline CDR1 and CDR2: LNHDA and SQIVND (reference sequence). Trimming took 11 bases from V and 5 from J; bases not matched to a gene: 6. The CDR3 DNA reads TGTGCCTGTTCTAGCGGGAGTCACAATGAGCAGTTCTTC. Translation: CACSSGSHNEQFF. Combining the CDR3 with reference TRBV19 and TRBJ2-1 gives the whole variable domain DGGITQSPKYLFRKEGQNVTLSCEQNLNHDAMYWYRQDPGQGLRLIYYSQIVNDFQKGDIAEGYSVSREKKESFPLTVTSAQKNPTAFYLCACSSGSHNEQFFGPGTRLTVL.

The rearrangement joins TRBV5-1 to TRBJ2-7, with 12 bases aligning to TRBD1. The CDR3 is 16 residues long. V shed 0 bases, J shed 2 bases, and the junction held 3 bases outside the gene matches. CDR1 and CDR2 from the germline V gene are SGHRS and YFSETQ. The chain's CDR3 is CASSLGGTGGTYEQYF. The CDR3 bases are TGCGCCAGCAGCTTGGGAGGGACAGGGGGCACCTACGAGCAGTACTTC.

The V call is TRBV14, the J call TRBJ2-1; 7 nucleotides line up with TRBD1. The CDR3 runs to 14 residues. After removal of 1 base from V and 6 bases from J, the junction contained 3 bases not matched to a gene. Germline assignment: CDR1 SGHDN and CDR2 FVKESK. The CDR3 coding sequence is TGTGCCAGCAGCCAAGGCCAGGGGGTCAATGAGCAGTTCTTC. As protein: CASSQGQGVNEQFF.

This clone was seen more than once but under ten times. V and J are TRBV18 and TRBJ1-5, with 8 positions matching TRBD1. Germline V gene lookup returns CDR1 KGHSH and CDR2 LQKENI. Germline trimming cut 2 bases from V and 6 bases from J; bases unmatched to any gene: 3. This CDR3 region has 14 residues. CDR3 nucleotide sequence: TGTGCCAGCTCACCAGGACAGGGTGTTCAGCCCCAGCATTTT. Amino acids: CASSPGQGVQPQHF.

The J gene is TRBJ2-1, the V gene TRBV11-1, with TRBD2 matching 7 bases. The CDR3 contains 15 residues. Per germline, CDR1 SGHAT and CDR2 FQDESV (reference sequence). Losses at the gene ends were 3 bases for V and 7 bases for J; bases not matched to a gene: 9. DNA of the CDR3: TGTGCCAGCAGCTTTAGTCTAGCGGTGGGAAATGAGCAGTTCTTC. This encodes CASSFSLAVGNEQFF.

This chain's CDR3 is CASSDWDSNYGYTF. In nucleotides, the CDR3 is TGCGCCAGCAGCGACTGGGACAGCAACTATGGCTACACCTTC. The chain employs TRBV4-1 and TRBJ1-2; TRBD1 aligns across 7 bases. CDR1 is MGHRA and CDR2 is YSYEKL in the germline V gene. The CDR3 extends over 14 amino acids. V dropped 5 bases and J dropped 2; count of bases not matched to a gene: 5.

This chain joins TRBV15 and TRBJ2-2, with 8 bases matching TRBD1. The ends lost 3 bases at V and 3 bases at J; junction bases unmatched: 0. The CDR3 runs 14 residues. Germline V gene lookup returns CDR1 LNHNV and CDR2 YYDKDF (reference sequence). In nucleotides, the CDR3 is TGTGCCACCAGCAGGGACAGGGACACCGGGGAGCTGTTTTTT. It encodes CATSRDRDTGELFF.

The chain uses TRBV7-6 and TRBJ2-4, with D uncertain. The V gene's germline CDR1 is SGHVS and CDR2 FNYEAQ. CDR3 length: 16 amino acids. Trimming pared 1 base from V and 0 bases from J, leaving 10 bases between. Here the CDR3 DNA reads TGTGCCAGCAGCTTAGAGCCGAATCTAGCCAAAAACATTCAGTACTTC. Translating it yields CASSLEPNLAKNIQYF. The full variable domain, rest sourced from reference TRBV7-6 and TRBJ2-4, is GAGVSQSPRYKVTKRGQDVALRCDPISGHVSLYWYRQALGQGPEFLTYFNYEAQQDKSGLPNDRFSAERPEGSISTLTIQRTEQRDSAMYRCASSLEPNLAKNIQYFGAGTRLSVL.

A few counts support this clone. Other DNA sequences in the same sample also yield this CDR3. The chain links TRBV18 to TRBJ2-7; 10 nucleotides align to TRBD1. The CDR3 has 14 amino acids. Germline CDR1 and CDR2: KGHSH and LQKENI. Germline trimming cut 3 bases from V and 4 bases from J; bases unmatched to any gene: 3. This CDR3 is CASSPTGGEYEQYF. CDR3 sequence (DNA): TGTGCCAGCTCACCGACAGGGGGCGAATACGAGCAGTACTTC.

The CDR3 nucleotides read TGTGCCACCAGGCCGCAGGGGTCCTACAATGAGCAGTTCTTC. Protein: CATRPQGSYNEQFF. This chain links TRBV24-1 with TRBJ2-1; the D gene is possibly TRBD1 (6 bases). Germline V gene data show CDR1 as KGHDR and CDR2 as SFDVKD. This CDR3 contains 14 residues. Trimming removed 7 bases at V and 1 base at J, with 10 bases between.

Here the CDR3 reads CASSVTGVWAEAFF. CDR3 in DNA: TGTGCCAGCAGCGTGACGGGTGTATGGGCTGAAGCTTTCTTT. The rearrangement joins TRBV11-2 to TRBJ1-1; no firm D call. Per germline, CDR1 SGHAT and CDR2 FQNNGV. The CDR3 length is 14 residues. V was shortened by 5 bases and J by 6 bases, with 16 bases between the two germline ends.

The V call is TRBV10-3, the J call TRBJ1-2; the match to TRBD1 covers 7 bases. This CDR3 is 13 amino acids long. V shed 6 bases, J shed 5 bases, and the junction held 6 bases outside the gene matches. The germline V gene encodes CDR1 ENHRY and CDR2 SYGVKD. CDR3 sequence: CAISRQGPYGYTF. CDR3 nucleotide sequence: TGTGCCATCAGCAGACAGGGCCCGTATGGCTACACCTTC.

This chain connects TRBV30 to TRBJ2-5; 7 positions agree with TRBD2. After removal of 1 base from V and 2 bases from J, the junction contained 1 base not matched to a gene. The CDR3 has 13 amino acids. In germline, CDR1 is GTSNPN, CDR2 SVGIG (reference sequence). As DNA, the CDR3 is TGTGCCTGGAGTGGGGGACTACAAGAGACCCAGTACTTC. Its protein product is CAWSGGLQETQYF.

The V and J genes are TRBV11-2 and TRBJ1-1; 7 bases fit TRBD1. This CDR3 region has 19 residues. In germline, CDR1 is SGHAT, CDR2 FQNNGV. V trimming: 0 bases; J trimming: 1 base; junction bases outside the gene matches: 14. CDR3 sequence: CASSLDRQGVRSGNTEAFF. CDR3 in DNA: TGTGCCAGCAGCTTAGATAGGCAGGGGGTCAGGTCAGGGAACACTGAAGCTTTCTTT. Full variable domain (outside the CDR3, taken from reference TRBV11-2 and TRBJ1-1): EAGVAQSPRYKIIEKRQSVAFWCNPISGHATLYWYQQILGQGPKLLIQFQNNGVVDDSQLPKDRFSAERLKGVDSTLKIQPAKLEDSAVYLCASSLDRQGVRSGNTEAFFGQGTRLTVV.

The V and J genes are TRBV7-2 and TRBJ1-1; tentatively, D is TRBD1 (5 bases). The V end lost 1 base, the J end lost 4 bases, and 10 bases lay between the germline ends. Germline V gene sequence: CDR1 SGHTA, CDR2 FQGNSA. This CDR3 region has 14 residues. CDR3 nucleotide sequence: TGTGCCAGCAGCTTAGTAAACAGGATCACTGAAGCTTTCTTT. It yields the protein CASSLVNRITEAFF.

This clone was seen just once. One junction end disagrees with the germline gene, perhaps due to a read error. This chain links TRBV24-1 with TRBJ1-2, with D possibly TRBD1 on 5 matching bases. The CDR3 is 14 residues long. Germline V CDR1 and CDR2: KGHDR, SFDVKD. The CDR3 protein is CATSDAGYHYGYTF. Written as DNA, the CDR3 is TGTGCCACCAGTGATGCAGGGTATCACTACGGCTACACCTTC.

In regard to this clone: No conserved phenylalanine or tryptophan is present at the end of the CDR3, so a read error is the likely explanation. The limits of the CDR3 on the DNA are not certain, so only TCRdb's listed CDR3 is given. The J gene is TRBJ1-1, the V gene TRBV3-1 (or the pseudogene TRBV3-2); the table's D call TRBD1 went unverified against the DNA. The CDR3 is 14 amino acids in total, end residues counted. The germline V gene has CDR1 LGHDT and CDR2 YNNKEL (reference sequence). The CDR3: CASSQARGTVYLSY.

The rearrangement uses TRBV20-1 and TRBJ2-1; TRBD2 matches at 8 bases. V dropped 6 bases and J dropped 14; count of bases not matched to a gene: 9. The CDR3 length is 11 residues. Germline V gene sequence: CDR1 DFQATT, CDR2 SNEGSKA (reference sequence). The CDR3 spells CSATTGTRKFF. CDR3 coding DNA: TGCAGTGCCACAACCGGGACTAGAAAGTTCTTC.

V and J are TRBV2 and TRBJ2-7; 8 nucleotides agree with TRBD1. Germline values: CDR1 SNHLY, CDR2 FYNNEI. The length of the CDR3 is 13 residues. With V trimmed by 10 bases and J by 6 bases, 11 bases remained unmatched. In DNA form, the CDR3 reads TGTGCCAAAGGACAGGGCCCCATGAGCGAGCAGTACTTC. This gives the protein CAKGQGPMSEQYF.

The genes are TRBV18 and TRBJ1-3, with TRBD1 identical over 8 bases. Germline CDR1 and CDR2: KGHSH and LQKENI. V dropped 2 bases and J dropped 4; count of bases not matched to a gene: 13. The CDR3 runs to 18 residues. The CDR3 sequence is CASSPTGTGVLTGNTIYF. CDR3 in DNA: TGTGCCAGCTCACCAACCGGGACAGGTGTTTTAACCGGAAACACCATATATTTT.

The V call is TRBV7-3, the J call TRBJ2-6; maybe TRBD2 (7 bases). The length of the CDR3 is 14 residues. V was clipped by 5 bases and J by 4 bases, with 9 bases between them. Germline-derived CDR1 and CDR2 are SGHTA and FQGTGA. The CDR3 DNA is TGTGCCAGCAGCGGGGGGGCGGGGGCCAACGTCCTGACTTTC. It specifies CASSGGAGANVLTF.

The chain recombines TRBV19 with TRBJ2-7; D not certain. Per the germline V gene, CDR1 is LNHDA and CDR2 is SQIVND (reference sequence). This CDR3 has 14 residues. V was shortened by 3 bases and J by 2 bases, with 11 bases between the two germline ends. DNA for the CDR3: TGTGCCAGTAGTATCGCAGGATCGACCTACGAGCAGTACTTC. Protein product: CASSIAGSTYEQYF.

This chain uses TRBV9 with TRBJ1-5, with D perhaps TRBD1 (5 bases). V lost 3 bases and J 4 bases, leaving 11 bases between the germline ends. This CDR3 region has 14 residues. The germline V gene has CDR1 SGDLS and CDR2 YYNGEE. Written as DNA, the CDR3 is TGTGCCAGCAGCGCCGGGGGGGGAAATCAGCCCCAGCATTTT. Translated, it gives CASSAGGGNQPQHF.

The chain is built from TRBV11-3 and TRBJ1-6, with 7 bases lining up with TRBD1. CDR1 is SGHNT and CDR2 is YENEEA in the germline V gene. The CDR3 has 14 amino acids. V was pared by 5 bases and J by 6 bases, with 4 bases of the junction left unmatched. CDR3 coding DNA: TGTGCCAGCAGCCGGGACAGACCTAATTCACCCCTCCACTTT. Its protein product is CASSRDRPNSPLHF.

The rearrangement joins TRBV6-2 or TRBV6-3 to TRBJ2-4; 9 nucleotides agree with TRBD2. The V gene's germline CDR1 is MNHEY and CDR2 SVGEGT. Trimming removed 4 bases from V and 1 base from J; junction bases left unmatched: 5. This CDR3 is built from 16 residues. The CDR3 sequence: CASSFSGSFAKNIQYF. The CDR3 DNA reads TGTGCCAGCAGTTTTAGCGGGAGCTTTGCCAAAAACATTCAGTACTTC.